This section outlines one T cell receptor beta chain sequence together with its context. Its target is unknown. After extraction with the RNeasy kit, about 0.5 to 1 ug of the RNA was reverse transcribed using random hexamers. By means of immunoSEQ multiplex PCR, TCR beta CDR3 spanning 54 Vbeta and 13 Jbeta underwent amplification. From the immunoSEQ multiplex PCR reads, TCRdb called clonotypes with MiXCR, one entry per CDR3 protein. Altogether 150,000 to 200,000 distinct CDR3 sequences are present, about 90% being singletons, with the ten largest covering roughly 0.08%. This entry belongs to a study of CD8 T cells in Susac syndrome. Germline assignment: CDR1 SGDLS and CDR2 YYNGEE. J gave up 6 bases and V 4 bases, and 13 bases lay outside the gene matches. This CDR3 is built from 16 residues. Overall study findings and caveats: The authors acknowledged that the study's TCR sequencing and HLA analysis involved relatively few individuals.

The chain uses TRBV9 and TRBJ2-1, with 7 bases identical to TRBD1. The sequence was obtained from a human donor in good health. Sequenced input: CD4+ T cells from PBMCs. CDR3 protein: CASSFSRDSYANEQFF. In nucleotides, the CDR3 is TGTGCCAGCAGCTTCTCTCGGGACAGTTACGCCAATGAGCAGTTCTTC.